The sequence of this T cell receptor beta chain was determined in a study of shared clonotypes between healthy human individuals. Overall study: A few men and two women, aged 18 to 49, were donors.

Germline values: CDR1 MNHEY, CDR2 SVGAGI. V shed 1 base and J shed 7 bases, with 7 bases lying between them. The CDR3 is made up of 13 amino acids. None of the donors, who were healthy HIV-negative adults, had recently had acute infections or vaccinations. TCRdb's table, derived via immunoSEQ multiplex PCR, lists solely in-frame clones and lacks some. Of about 1.5 million clones detected, 95% to 99% appear once; the ten largest clones hold roughly 0.45%. This receptor was taken from a man in his thirties or forties in good health. The specimen sequenced was naive CD4+ T cells sorted from blood. This sample's subset: CD45RA+ positively selected. J is TRBJ2-2 and V is TRBV6-5, with D uncertain. CDR3 coding DNA: TGTGCCAGCAGTTACTTTCGCGTCGGGGAGCTGTTTTTT. Its translation: CASSYFRVGELFF.